Listed below are T cell receptor beta chains from one sample, sequenced in a study of blood T cell repertoires in COVID-19. TCRdb's copy holds only in-frame clones and misses some; the assay was immunoSEQ multiplex PCR. The table records about 260,000 clones, approximately 80% of them present only once. The sample comprised peripheral blood. These receptors came from a woman aged 80 or over with acute or convalescent COVID-19. CDR3s include the opening cysteine and the closing phenylalanine or tryptophan. The order of the fields is CDR3 DNA, CDR3 protein, J gene, V gene, CDR3 length, D gene, clone size. A D gene is named only where the DNA matches it firmly. Some rows have no size entry. The others give once, few or many, or a class for an expanded clone.

CDR3nt: TGTGCCAGCAGCCGCGGGGGCTTACCGTATCAGCCCCAGCATTTT
CDR3aa: CASSRGGLPYQPQHF
j_gene: TRBJ1-5
v_gene: TRBV5-6
len: 15
d_gene: -
abundance: -

CDR3nt: TGTGCCAGCAGCTTAGCCGGACTGCCCTACGAGCAGTACTTC
CDR3aa: CASSLAGLPYEQYF
j_gene: TRBJ2-7
v_gene: TRBV7-9
len: 14
d_gene: -
abundance: -

CDR3nt: TGTGCTAGTGGAACGACATCTAACTATGGCTACACCTTC
CDR3aa: CASGTTSNYGYTF
j_gene: TRBJ1-2
v_gene: TRBV12-5
len: 13
d_gene: -
abundance: -

CDR3nt: TGTGCCAGCAGCCGCATTAGATCCGGTGGCGAGCAGTACTTC
CDR3aa: CASSRIRSGGEQYF
j_gene: TRBJ2-7
v_gene: TRBV7-2
len: 14
d_gene: -
abundance: -

CDR3nt: TGTGCCAGCAGCGGCACAGGCACAGATACGCAGTATTTT
CDR3aa: CASSGTGTDTQYF
j_gene: TRBJ2-3
v_gene: TRBV9
len: 13
d_gene: -
abundance: few

CDR3nt: TGTGCTAGTGGTTTGGGGCCTGCCTCCGGGGAGCTGTTTTTT
CDR3aa: CASGLGPASGELFF
j_gene: TRBJ2-2
v_gene: TRBV12-5
len: 14
d_gene: -
abundance: once

CDR3nt: TGTGCCACCAGCAGAGCTCGGGGAGAGGGCTATGGCTACACCTTC
CDR3aa: CATSRARGEGYGYTF
j_gene: TRBJ1-2
v_gene: TRBV15
len: 15
d_gene: -
abundance: -

CDR3nt: TGTGCCAGCAGTGAATGGACTAGCGGGAGGGCCACAGATACGCAGTATTTT
CDR3aa: CASSEWTSGRATDTQYF
j_gene: TRBJ2-3
v_gene: TRBV2
len: 17
d_gene: TRBD2
abundance: -

CDR3nt: TGTGCCAGTAGTGTGCTTGCAGGGGGTGGCAACACTGAAGCTTTCTTT
CDR3aa: CASSVLAGGGNTEAFF
j_gene: TRBJ1-1
v_gene: TRBV19
len: 16
d_gene: TRBD1
abundance: few

CDR3nt: TGTGCCAGCAGTTTGGGACACACCACCTACGAGCAGTACTTC
CDR3aa: CASSLGHTTYEQYF
j_gene: TRBJ2-7
v_gene: TRBV5-5
len: 14
d_gene: -
abundance: few

CDR3nt: TGTGCCAGCAGCAGCATCACACAGGGGCAGTTCTTC
CDR3aa: CASSSITQGQFF
j_gene: TRBJ2-1
v_gene: TRBV28
len: 12
d_gene: -
abundance: -

CDR3nt: TGTGCCAGCAGCCCCGGGACAGGGGGAGGATCCTACAATGAGCAGTTCTTC
CDR3aa: CASSPGTGGGSYNEQFF
j_gene: TRBJ2-1
v_gene: TRBV3-1/TRBV3-2
len: 17
d_gene: TRBD1
abundance: -

CDR3nt: TGTGCCAGTAGTATCCGTAGCGGGATTGTCTACGAGCAGTACTTC
CDR3aa: CASSIRSGIVYEQYF
j_gene: TRBJ2-7
v_gene: TRBV19
len: 15
d_gene: TRBD2
abundance: -

CDR3nt: TGTGCCAGCAGCTCTGCGGGAGCCAGGGGGGAGCTGTTTTTT
CDR3aa: CASSSAGARGELFF
j_gene: TRBJ2-2
v_gene: TRBV7-3
len: 14
d_gene: TRBD2
abundance: -

CDR3nt: TGCGCCAGCAGCACAGGACAGGTTGGAGAGACCCAGTACTTC
CDR3aa: CASSTGQVGETQYF
j_gene: TRBJ2-5
v_gene: TRBV5-1
len: 14
d_gene: TRBD1
abundance: -

CDR3nt: TGTGCCAGCAGTTTGGGGCTCAGCACAGATACGCAGTATTTT
CDR3aa: CASSLGLSTDTQYF
j_gene: TRBJ2-3
v_gene: TRBV6-5
len: 14
d_gene: -
abundance: -

CDR3nt: TGTGCCAGCGTTCCTACTCGTCGGCCCCTCCACTTT
CDR3aa: CASVPTRRPLHF
j_gene: TRBJ1-6
v_gene: TRBV2
len: 12
d_gene: -
abundance: -